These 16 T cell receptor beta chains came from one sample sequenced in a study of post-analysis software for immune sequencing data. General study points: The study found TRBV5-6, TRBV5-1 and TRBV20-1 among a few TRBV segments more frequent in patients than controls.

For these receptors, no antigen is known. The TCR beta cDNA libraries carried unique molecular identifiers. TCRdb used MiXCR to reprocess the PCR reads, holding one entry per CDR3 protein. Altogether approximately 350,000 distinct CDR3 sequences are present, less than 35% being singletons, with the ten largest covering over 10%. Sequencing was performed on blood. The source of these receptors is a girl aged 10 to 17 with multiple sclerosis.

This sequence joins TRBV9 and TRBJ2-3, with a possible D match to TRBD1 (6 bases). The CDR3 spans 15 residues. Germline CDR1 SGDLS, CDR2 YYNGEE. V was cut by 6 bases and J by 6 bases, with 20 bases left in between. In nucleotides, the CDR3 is TGTGCCAGCAACCGGGACACCCACTCATCGGATACGCAGTATTTT. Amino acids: CASNRDTHSSDTQYF.

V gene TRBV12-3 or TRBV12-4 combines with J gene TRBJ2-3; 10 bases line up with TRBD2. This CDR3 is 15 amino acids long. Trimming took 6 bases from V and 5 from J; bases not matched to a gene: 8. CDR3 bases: TGTGCCAGCAGCCAACGGGGACTAGCGCTAGATACGCAGTATTTT. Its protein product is CASSQRGLALDTQYF.

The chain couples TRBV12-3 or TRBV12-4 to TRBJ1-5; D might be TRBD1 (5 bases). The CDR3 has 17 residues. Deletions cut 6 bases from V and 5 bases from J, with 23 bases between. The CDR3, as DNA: TGTGCCAGCAGCTCCCTCCGTCAGGGAAAGGGTGATCAGCCCCAGCATTTT. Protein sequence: CASSSLRQGKGDQPQHF.

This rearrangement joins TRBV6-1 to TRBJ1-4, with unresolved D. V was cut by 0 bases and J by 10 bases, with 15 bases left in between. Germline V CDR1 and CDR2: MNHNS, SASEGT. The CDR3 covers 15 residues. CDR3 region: CASSEASRSPGKLFF. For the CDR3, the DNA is TGTGCCAGCAGTGAAGCGAGTCGGTCGCCGGGAAAACTGTTTTTT.

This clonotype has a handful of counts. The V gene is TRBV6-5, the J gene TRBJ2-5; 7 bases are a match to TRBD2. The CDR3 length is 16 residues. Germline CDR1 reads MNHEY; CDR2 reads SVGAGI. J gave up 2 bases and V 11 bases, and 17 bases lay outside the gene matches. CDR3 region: CAGPLGVAGSQETQYF. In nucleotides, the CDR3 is TGTGCCGGCCCCTTAGGGGTAGCGGGCTCTCAAGAGACCCAGTACTTC.

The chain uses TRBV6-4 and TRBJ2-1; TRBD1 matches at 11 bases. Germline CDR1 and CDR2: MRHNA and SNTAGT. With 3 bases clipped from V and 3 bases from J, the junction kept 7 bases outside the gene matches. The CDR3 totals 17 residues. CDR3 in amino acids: CASSETFGTGGYNEQFF. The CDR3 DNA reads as TGTGCCAGCAGTGAGACATTCGGGACAGGGGGCTACAATGAGCAGTTCTTC.

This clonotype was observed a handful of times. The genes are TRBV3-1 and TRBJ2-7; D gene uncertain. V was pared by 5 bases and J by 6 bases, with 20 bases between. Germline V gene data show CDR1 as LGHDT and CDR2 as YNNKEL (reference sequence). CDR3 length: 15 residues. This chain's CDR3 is CASSSTRRDRSEQYF. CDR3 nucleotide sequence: TGTGCCAGCAGCTCCACCCGAAGGGATCGGTCCGAGCAGTACTTC.

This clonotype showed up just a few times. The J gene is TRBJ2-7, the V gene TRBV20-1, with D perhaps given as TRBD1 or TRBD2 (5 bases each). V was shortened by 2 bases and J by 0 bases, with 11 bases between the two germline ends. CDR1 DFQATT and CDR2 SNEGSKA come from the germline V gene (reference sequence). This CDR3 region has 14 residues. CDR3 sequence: CSARKGPFSYEQYF. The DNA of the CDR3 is TGCAGTGCTAGAAAGGGACCCTTCTCCTACGAGCAGTACTTC.

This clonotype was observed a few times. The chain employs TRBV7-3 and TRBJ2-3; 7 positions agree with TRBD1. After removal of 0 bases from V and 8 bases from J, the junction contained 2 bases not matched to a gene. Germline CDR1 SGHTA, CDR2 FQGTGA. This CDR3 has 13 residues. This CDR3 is CASSLTSGGTQYF. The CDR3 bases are TGTGCCAGCAGCTTAACATCAGGGGGTACGCAGTATTTT. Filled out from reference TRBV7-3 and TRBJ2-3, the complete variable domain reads GAGVSQTPSNKVTEKGKYVELRCDPISGHTALYWYRQSLGQGPEFLIYFQGTGAADDSGLPNDRFFAVRPEGSVSTLKIQRTERGDSAVYLCASSLTSGGTQYFGPGTRLTVL.

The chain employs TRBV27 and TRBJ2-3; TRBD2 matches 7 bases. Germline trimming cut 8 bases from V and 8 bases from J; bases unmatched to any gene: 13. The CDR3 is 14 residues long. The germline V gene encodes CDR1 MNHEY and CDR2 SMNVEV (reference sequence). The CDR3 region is CASWRGGGRGTQYF. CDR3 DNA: TGTGCCAGCTGGCGGGGCGGGGGAAGGGGTACGCAGTATTTT.

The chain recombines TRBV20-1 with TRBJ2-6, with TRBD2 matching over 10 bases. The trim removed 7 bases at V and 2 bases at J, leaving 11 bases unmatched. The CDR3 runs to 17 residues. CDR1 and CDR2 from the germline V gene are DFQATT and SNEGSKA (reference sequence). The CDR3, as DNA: TGCAGTGGTTCCCCACTAGCGGGGCTCACTGGGGCCAACGTCCTGACTTTC. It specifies CSGSPLAGLTGANVLTF.

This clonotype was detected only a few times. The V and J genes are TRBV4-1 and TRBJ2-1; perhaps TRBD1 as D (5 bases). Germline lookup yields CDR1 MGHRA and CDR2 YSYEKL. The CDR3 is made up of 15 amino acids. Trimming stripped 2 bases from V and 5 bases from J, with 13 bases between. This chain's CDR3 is CASSQPRQSNNEQFF. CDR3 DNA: TGCGCCAGCAGCCAACCCCGACAGTCGAACAATGAGCAGTTCTTC.

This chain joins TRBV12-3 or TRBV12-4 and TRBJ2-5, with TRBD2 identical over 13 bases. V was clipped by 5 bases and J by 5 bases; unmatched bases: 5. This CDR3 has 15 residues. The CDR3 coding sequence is TGTGCCAGCAGTCTACTAGCGGGGGGGTGGGAGACCCAGTACTTC. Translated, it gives CASSLLAGGWETQYF.

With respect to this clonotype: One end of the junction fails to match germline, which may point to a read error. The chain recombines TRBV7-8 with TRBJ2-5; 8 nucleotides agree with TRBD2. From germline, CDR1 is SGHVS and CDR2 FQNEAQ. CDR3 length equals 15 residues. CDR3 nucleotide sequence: TGTGCCAGCAGCTTAGTCGAGACTAGCGAAGAGGCCCAGTACTTC. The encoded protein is CASSLVETSEEAQYF.

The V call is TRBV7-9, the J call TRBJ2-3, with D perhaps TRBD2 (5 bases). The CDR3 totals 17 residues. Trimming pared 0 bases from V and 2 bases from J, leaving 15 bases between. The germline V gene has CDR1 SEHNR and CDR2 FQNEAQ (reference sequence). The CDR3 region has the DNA TGTGCCAGCAGCTTAGCTGGAGGAGTCAAACACACAGATACGCAGTATTTT. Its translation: CASSLAGGVKHTDTQYF.

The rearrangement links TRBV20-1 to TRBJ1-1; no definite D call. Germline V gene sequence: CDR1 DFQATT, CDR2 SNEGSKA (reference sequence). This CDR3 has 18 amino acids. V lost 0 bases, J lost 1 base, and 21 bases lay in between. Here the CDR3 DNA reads TGCAGTGCTAGAGACCCAAAACACGGAGGGAGGACGAACACTGAAGCTTTCTTT. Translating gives CSARDPKHGGRTNTEAFF.